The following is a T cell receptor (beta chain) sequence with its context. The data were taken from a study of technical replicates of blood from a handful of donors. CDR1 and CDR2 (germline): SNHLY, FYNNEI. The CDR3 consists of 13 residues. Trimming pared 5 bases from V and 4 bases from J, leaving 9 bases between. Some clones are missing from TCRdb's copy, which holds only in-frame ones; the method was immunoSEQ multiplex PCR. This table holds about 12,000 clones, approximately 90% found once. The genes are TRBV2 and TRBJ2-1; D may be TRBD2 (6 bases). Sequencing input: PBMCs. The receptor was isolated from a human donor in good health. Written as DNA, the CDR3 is TGTGCCAGCAGTTTAGCGGTGTACAATGAGCAGTTCTTC. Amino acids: CASSLAVYNEQFF.